This T cell receptor beta chain was captured by sequencing in a study of CD8+CD57+ T cells in acquired aplastic anemia. On the study more broadly: Roughly 3.1 ug was the average amount of DNA from sorted CD4+ and CD8+ cells. Average CD4+ read depth in healthy donors was 11 million or so reads.

This clonotype was seen repeatedly, ten times or more. Its antigen is as yet unknown. Study-wide results and caveats: The same twenty-nine CD8+ CDR3 sequences occurred in patients and in controls. Patients and controls had CD8+ Simpson's diversity values that were not significantly distinct.

Profiling of TCR beta VDJ combinations and CDR3 sequences used genomic DNA as template. MiXCR was run by TCRdb on the reads, yielding one entry per CDR3 protein. The table records fewer than 250,000 distinct CDR3 sequences, about half of them present only once. Germline trimming cut 3 bases from V and 5 bases from J; bases unmatched to any gene: 7. The CDR3 has 15 amino acids. Germline loops: CDR1 LNHDA, CDR2 SQIVND (reference sequence). This chain connects TRBV19 to TRBJ2-3, with 8 bases matching TRBD2. The sample taken for sequencing was sorted CD4+, CD8+, or CD8+CD57+ T cells (not recorded which) from PBMCs. The sequence derives from a human donor in good health, serving as a control. This CDR3 is CASSISLAGQDTQYF. The CDR3 DNA sequence: TGTGCCAGTAGTATCTCCTTAGCGGGGCAAGATACGCAGTATTTT.